The rows below give T cell receptor beta chains drawn from one sample of a study of PD-1 blockade in classical Hodgkin lymphoma. Some clones are missing from TCRdb's copy, which holds only in-frame ones; the method was immunoSEQ multiplex PCR. The sample records about 12,000 clones, 80% being singletons. The specimen was peripheral blood mononuclear cells (PBMCs), collected at baseline. Receptors originate from a human donor with classical Hodgkin lymphoma. The CDR3 runs from the conserved cysteine through the conserved F or W. Fields, in order: V gene, clone size, J gene, D gene, CDR3 DNA, CDR3 protein. A D gene is named only where the DNA matches it firmly. A row's size may be missing; if present it is once, few, many or a size class.

>TRBV5-1|few|TRBJ1-2|.
TGCGCCAGCAGCTATCGGCGGGGTCCTGATGGCTACACCTTC
CASSYRRGPDGYTF
>TRBV5-1|.|TRBJ2-3|.
TGCGCCAGCAGCTTGTACGCGAGCACAGATACGCAGTATTTT
CASSLYASTDTQYF
>TRBV2|.|TRBJ2-7|.
TGTGCCAGCAGTAAAAGGACCTACGAGCAGTACTTC
CASSKRTYEQYF
>TRBV27|.|TRBJ2-3|.
TGTGCCAGCAGTCCCACCGGAGCTACGCAGTATTTT
CASSPTGATQYF
>TRBV19|.|TRBJ1-1|.
TGTGCCAGTAGTATTGGGGAATACACTGAAGCTTTCTTT
CASSIGEYTEAFF
>TRBV18|.|TRBJ2-1|TRBD2
TGTGCCAGCTCACCTCTACCAGCGGGGGTTAACAATGAGCAGTTCTTC
CASSPLPAGVNNEQFF
>TRBV18|.|TRBJ1-5|.
TGTGCCAGCTCACCGGACAGCTCCAATCAGCCCCAGCATTTT
CASSPDSSNQPQHF
>TRBV13|few|TRBJ2-7|.
TGTGCCAGCAGCTTTACCCCTCCCGTGGAGCAGTACTTC
CASSFTPPVEQYF
>TRBV6-5|.|TRBJ1-1|.
TGTGCCAGCAGTTACTCAGTAAGGGCAGACGGCGAAGCTTTCTTT
CASSYSVRADGEAFF
>TRBV6-6|.|TRBJ1-5|.
TGTGCCAGCAGTCCGACAGTTAACCTTCCCCAGCATTTT
CASSPTVNLPQHF
>TRBV2|.|TRBJ1-4|TRBD1
TGTGCCAGCATGACAGGGGGCGCCGAAAAACTGTTTTTT
CASMTGGAEKLFF
>TRBV19|.|TRBJ2-2|.
TGTGCCAGTAGTCCCCGGCGGAGTCTCCGGTCAGGGAACACCGGGGAGCTGTTTTTT
CASSPRRSLRSGNTGELFF
>TRBV7-2|.|TRBJ2-7|.
TGTGCCAGCAGCTTAGAATGGGAGCAGTACTTC
CASSLEWEQYF
>TRBV2|.|TRBJ2-2|.
TGTGCCAGCTCACGGAGTGGTCCGCTAAATTTCAACACCGGGGAGCTGTTTTTT
CASSRSGPLNFNTGELFF
>TRBV7-9|.|TRBJ1-5|.
TGTGCCAGCAGCCCTCCGGGGTACAATCAGCCCCAGCATTTT
CASSPPGYNQPQHF
>TRBV6-1|few|TRBJ2-3|.
TGTGCCAGCAGTGAATCGGACACGCAGTATTTT
CASSESDTQYF
>TRBV9|.|TRBJ2-3|TRBD2
TGTGCCAGCAGCGTCGAAGCGGGGGGCTCCACAGATACGCAGTATTTT
CASSVEAGGSTDTQYF
>TRBV5-3|medium-sized|TRBJ1-4|TRBD1
TGTGCCAGAAGCTTGGATCGGGCGGGACAGGAGAATGAAAAACTGTTTTTT
CARSLDRAGQENEKLFF
>TRBV6-5|.|TRBJ2-7|.
TGTGCCAGCAGTTCAAATCTAGGGACCGGACTATACGAGCAGTACTTC
CASSSNLGTGLYEQYF
>TRBV9|.|TRBJ2-5|.
TGTGCCAGCAGCGTAGATGGCTCGCGAGCAGTGACCCAGTACTTC
CASSVDGSRAVTQYF
>TRBV2|.|TRBJ1-6|TRBD1
TGTGCCAGCAGCCTTCGGACAGGGAATTTTTCACCCCTCCACTTT
CASSLRTGNFSPLHF
>TRBV27|.|TRBJ2-1|TRBD2
TGTGCCAGCAGAACCTATCTAGCGGGAGTCTACAATGAGCAGTTCTTC
CASRTYLAGVYNEQFF
>TRBV4-2|.|TRBJ2-4|TRBD2
TGTGCCAGCAGCCCCCACACTAGCGGGGGGGCAAACATTCAGTACTTC
CASSPHTSGGANIQYF
>TRBV2|.|TRBJ2-5|.
TGTGCCAGCAGTGAAGTGGGCGAAATACGGGAGACCCAGTACTTC
CASSEVGEIRETQYF
>TRBV7-9|.|TRBJ2-1|TRBD2
TGTGCCAGCAGCTCATTAGCGGGAGGAGGGAACAATGAGCAGTTCTTC
CASSSLAGGGNNEQFF
>TRBV5-4|.|TRBJ2-3|.
TGTGCCAGCAGCTTGGCCACAGATACGCAGTATTTT
CASSLATDTQYF
>TRBV7-9|.|TRBJ2-5|.
TGTGCCAGCAGCTTAGGGTCCACGGGGGTTGTCCAAGAGACCCAGTACTTC
CASSLGSTGVVQETQYF
>TRBV6-4|medium-sized|TRBJ2-2|.
TGTGCCAGCAGTGACAGGGCGGCCGGGGAGCTGTTTTTT
CASSDRAAGELFF
>TRBV6-6|.|TRBJ1-2|TRBD1
TGTGCCAGCAGTTACGACAGGGCCGCTGGCTACACCTTC
CASSYDRAAGYTF
>TRBV28|.|TRBJ2-2|.
TGTGCCAGCAGACATACCACGGAGCACGCCGGGGAGCTGTTTTTT
CASRHTTEHAGELFF
>TRBV2|.|TRBJ1-6|TRBD1
TGTGCCACTCACAGGGGGTCAGATTCACCCCTCCACTTT
CATHRGSDSPLHF
>TRBV7-2|.|TRBJ2-1|.
TGTGCCAGCAGCCCGAGGGGGGACTCCTACAATGAGCAGTTCTTC
CASSPRGDSYNEQFF
>TRBV6-1|.|TRBJ1-4|.
TGTGCCAGCAGTGACAACCTTGTGGCAACTAATGAAAAACTGTTTTTT
CASSDNLVATNEKLFF
>TRBV5-4|.|TRBJ2-7|.
TGTGCCAGCAGCTTGACCCCCCCACGGGAGCAGTACTTC
CASSLTPPREQYF
>TRBV19|.|TRBJ2-5|TRBD1
TGTGCCAGTAGTCTCCAGGGACAGGGATCCCAAGAGACCCAGTACTTC
CASSLQGQGSQETQYF
>TRBV25-1|.|TRBJ2-2|TRBD1
TGTGCCAGCAGTGAAAGGGACAGGGGGGACACCGGGGAGCTGTTTTTT
CASSERDRGDTGELFF
>TRBV6-6|.|TRBJ2-5|.
TGTGCCAGTTCCAGGGATGGTAGGGAGACCCAGTACTTC
CASSRDGRETQYF
>TRBV19|.|TRBJ1-1|.
TGTGCCAGTAGTATGAACAGCAACACTGAAGCTTTCTTT
CASSMNSNTEAFF
>TRBV5-4|.|TRBJ1-2|TRBD1
TGTGCCAGCAGCAGAGACAGGGGCCTTCTTGGCTACACCTTC
CASSRDRGLLGYTF
>TRBV28|.|TRBJ1-4|.
TGTGCCAGCAGTTTATCGGCAACTAATGAAAAACTGTTTTTT
CASSLSATNEKLFF
>TRBV19|.|TRBJ1-5|.
TGTGCCAGTCGAACGACCCCCCATACTGATCAGCCCCAGCATTTT
CASRTTPHTDQPQHF
>TRBV19|.|TRBJ1-5|.
TGTGCCAGTAACCAGGGAGGTAGCAATCAGCCCCAGCATTTT
CASNQGGSNQPQHF
>TRBV9|.|TRBJ2-3|.
TGTGCCAGCAGCCCCAACACAGATACGCAGTATTTT
CASSPNTDTQYF
>TRBV10-1|.|TRBJ2-3|TRBD1
TGCGCCAGCAGTGAACAGGGGTTCACAGATACGCAGTATTTT
CASSEQGFTDTQYF
>TRBV9|.|TRBJ2-3|.
TGTGCCAGCAGCGTAGAAGTACCGGATACGCAGTATTTT
CASSVEVPDTQYF
>TRBV15|.|TRBJ2-7|.
TGTGCCACCAGCAGATTGGATGTCTCCTACGAGCAGTACTTC
CATSRLDVSYEQYF
>TRBV7-2|.|TRBJ2-1|TRBD2
TGTGCCAGCAGCTTAGTAGCGGGAGTTTTGAGCTCCTACAATGAGCAGTTCTTC
CASSLVAGVLSSYNEQFF
>TRBV9|.|TRBJ2-1|TRBD2
TGTGCCAGCAGCGGCCTAGCGGGGCGCTCCTACAATGAGCAGTTCTTC
CASSGLAGRSYNEQFF
>TRBV4-3|.|TRBJ2-3|.
TGCGCCAGCAGCCAAGGACGGGTCAAAGATACGCAGTATTTT
CASSQGRVKDTQYF
>TRBV10-3|.|TRBJ1-4|.
TGTGCCATCAGTCCCTCTTCGGAAAAACTGTTTTTT
CAISPSSEKLFF
>TRBV9|once|TRBJ1-1|.
TGTGCCAGCAGCCTCGAGGGACAAATGAACACTGAAGCTTTCTTT
CASSLEGQMNTEAFF
>TRBV18|.|TRBJ1-1|.
TGTGCCAGCTCCGGGTACACTGAAGCTTTCTTT
CASSGYTEAFF
>TRBV14|.|TRBJ1-1|TRBD1
TGTGCCAGCAGCCAAGAGACGACAGGGAAAGGTTTCTTT
CASSQETTGKGFF
>TRBV28|.|TRBJ2-5|.
TGTGCCAGCAGCCGTTCGGGATCCCAAGAGACCCAGTACTTC
CASSRSGSQETQYF
>TRBV14|.|TRBJ2-3|TRBD2
TGTGCCAGCAGCCCGGGACTAGCGGGAGTAACGGGCACAGATACGCAGTATTTT
CASSPGLAGVTGTDTQYF